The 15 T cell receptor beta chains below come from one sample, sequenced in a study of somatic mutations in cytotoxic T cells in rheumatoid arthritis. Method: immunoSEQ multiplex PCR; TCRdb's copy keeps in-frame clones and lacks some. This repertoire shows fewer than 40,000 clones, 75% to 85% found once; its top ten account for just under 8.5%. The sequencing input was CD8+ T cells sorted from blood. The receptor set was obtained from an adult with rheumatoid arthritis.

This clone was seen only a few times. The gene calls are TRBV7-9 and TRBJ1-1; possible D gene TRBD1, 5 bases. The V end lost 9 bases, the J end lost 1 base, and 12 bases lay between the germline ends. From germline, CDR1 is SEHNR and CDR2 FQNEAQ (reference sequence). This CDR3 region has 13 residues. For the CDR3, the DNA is TGTGCCAGTAGGTGGGGGTCGAACACTGAAGCTTTCTTT. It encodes CASRWGSNTEAFF.

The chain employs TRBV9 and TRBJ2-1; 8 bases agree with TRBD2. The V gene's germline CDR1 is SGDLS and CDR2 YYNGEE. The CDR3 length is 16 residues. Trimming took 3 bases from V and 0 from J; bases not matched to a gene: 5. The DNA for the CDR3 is TGTGCCAGCAGCGGATTAGCGGGAAGCTCCTACAATGAGCAGTTCTTC. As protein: CASSGLAGSSYNEQFF.

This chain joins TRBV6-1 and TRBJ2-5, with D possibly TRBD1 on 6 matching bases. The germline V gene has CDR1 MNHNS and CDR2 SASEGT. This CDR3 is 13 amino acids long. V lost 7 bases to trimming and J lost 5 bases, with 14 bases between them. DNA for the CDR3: TGTGCCAGCAACAACAGGGTATGGGAGACCCAGTACTTC. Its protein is CASNNRVWETQYF.

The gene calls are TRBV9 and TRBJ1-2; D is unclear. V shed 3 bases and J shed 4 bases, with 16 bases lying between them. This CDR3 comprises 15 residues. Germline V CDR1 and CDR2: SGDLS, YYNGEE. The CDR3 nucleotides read TGTGCCAGCAGCGCACAACAGTTTTCCCGCTATGGCTACACCTTC. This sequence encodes CASSAQQFSRYGYTF.

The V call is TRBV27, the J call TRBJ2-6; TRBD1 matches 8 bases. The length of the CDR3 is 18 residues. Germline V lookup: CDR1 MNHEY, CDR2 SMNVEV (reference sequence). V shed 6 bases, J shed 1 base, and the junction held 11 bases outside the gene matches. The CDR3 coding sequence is TGTGCCAGCAGGCCCTCAGGGGGCGCATTTTCTGGGGCCAACGTCCTGACTTTC. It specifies CASRPSGGAFSGANVLTF.

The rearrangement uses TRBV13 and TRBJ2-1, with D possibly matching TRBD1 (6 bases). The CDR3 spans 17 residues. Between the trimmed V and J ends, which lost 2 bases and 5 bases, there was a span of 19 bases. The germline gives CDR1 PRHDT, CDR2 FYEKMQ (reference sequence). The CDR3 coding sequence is TGTGCCAGCAGCTTACGTGCGGCCAGGGGTTTACACAATGAGCAGTTCTTC. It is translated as CASSLRAARGLHNEQFF.

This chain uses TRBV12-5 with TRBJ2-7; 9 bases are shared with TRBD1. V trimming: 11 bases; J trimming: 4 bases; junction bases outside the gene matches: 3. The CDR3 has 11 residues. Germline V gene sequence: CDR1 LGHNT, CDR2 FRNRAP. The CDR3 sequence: CALGQGYEQYF. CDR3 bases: TGTGCTTTAGGACAGGGGTACGAGCAGTACTTC.

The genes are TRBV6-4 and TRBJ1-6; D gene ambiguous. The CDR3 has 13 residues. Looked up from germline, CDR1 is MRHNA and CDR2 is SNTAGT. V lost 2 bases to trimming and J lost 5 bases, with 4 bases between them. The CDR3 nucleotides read TGTGCCAGCAGTGACAGGGATAATTCACCCCTCCACTTT. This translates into CASSDRDNSPLHF.

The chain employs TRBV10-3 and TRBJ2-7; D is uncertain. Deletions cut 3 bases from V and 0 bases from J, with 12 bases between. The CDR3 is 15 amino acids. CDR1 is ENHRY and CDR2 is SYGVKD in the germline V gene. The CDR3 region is CAISDSLQSSYEQYF. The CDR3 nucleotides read TGTGCCATCAGTGACAGCCTGCAAAGCTCCTACGAGCAGTACTTC.

The CDR3 loop is CASSLVSGNTEAFF. The CDR3 nucleotides read TGTGCCAGCAGCCTGGTGTCGGGGAACACTGAAGCTTTCTTT. The J gene is TRBJ1-1, the V gene TRBV7-9, with D unclear. The CDR3 runs 14 residues. Germline V CDR1 and CDR2: SEHNR, FQNEAQ (reference sequence). V was shortened by 5 bases and J by 1 base, with 11 bases between the two germline ends.

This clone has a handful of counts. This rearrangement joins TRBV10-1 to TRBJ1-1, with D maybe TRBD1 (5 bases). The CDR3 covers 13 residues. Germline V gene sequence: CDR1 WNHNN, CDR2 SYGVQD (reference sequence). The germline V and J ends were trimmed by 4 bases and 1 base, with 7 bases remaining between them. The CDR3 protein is CASSGGQNTEAFF. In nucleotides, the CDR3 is TGCGCCAGCAGTGGAGGACAGAACACTGAAGCTTTCTTT.

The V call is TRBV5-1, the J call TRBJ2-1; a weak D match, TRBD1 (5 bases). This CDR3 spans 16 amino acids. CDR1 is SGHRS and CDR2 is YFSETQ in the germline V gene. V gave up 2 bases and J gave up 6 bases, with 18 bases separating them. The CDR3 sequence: CASSLFGAGRANEQFF. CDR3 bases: TGCGCCAGCAGCTTATTCGGAGCAGGCAGGGCCAATGAGCAGTTCTTC.

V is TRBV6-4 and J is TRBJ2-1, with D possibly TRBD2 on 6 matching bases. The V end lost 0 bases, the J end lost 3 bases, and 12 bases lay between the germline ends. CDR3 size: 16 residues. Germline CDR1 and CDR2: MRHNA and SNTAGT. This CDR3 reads CASSDSGGAGYNEQFF. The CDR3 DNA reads TGTGCCAGCAGTGACTCGGGGGGAGCGGGCTACAATGAGCAGTTCTTC.

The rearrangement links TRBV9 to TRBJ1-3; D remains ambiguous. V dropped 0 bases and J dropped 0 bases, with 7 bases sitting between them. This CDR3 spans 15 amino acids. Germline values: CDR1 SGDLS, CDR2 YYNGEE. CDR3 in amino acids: CASSVEGSSGNTIYF. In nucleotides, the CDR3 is TGTGCCAGCAGCGTAGAGGGCAGCTCTGGAAACACCATATATTTT.

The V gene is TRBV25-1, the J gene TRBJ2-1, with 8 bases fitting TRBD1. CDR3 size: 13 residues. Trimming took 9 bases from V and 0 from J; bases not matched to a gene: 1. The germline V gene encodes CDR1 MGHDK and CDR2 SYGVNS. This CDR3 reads CASTGGSYNEQFF. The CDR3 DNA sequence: TGTGCCAGTACAGGGGGCTCCTACAATGAGCAGTTCTTC.